The TCR beta chain under discussion was sequenced for a study of PD-L1 blockade in urothelial cancer (dated by TCRdb to about 2017). Broadly, across the study: All patients started therapy around 2014 and received atezolizumab 1,200 mg intravenously every 3 weeks. Twenty-five of 29 patients were identified as males with urothelial cancer of bladder origin, and a prior smoking history was reported by 18 of 29 patients. An ECOG performance status of 0 or 1 was recorded for the patients, and 0 to 3 prior chemotherapy regimens had been received by the patients. Blood samples were analyzed at 3 weeks after treatment start (second dose) and at 6 weeks after treatment start. Blood samples gave median yields of roughly 150,000 T cells and around 88,000 unique TCRs, along with a median clonality of around 0.08. The study was an exploratory multi-omic analysis of somatic, immune and clinical correlates of response to PD-L1 blockade with atezolizumab in urothelial cancer. Pretreatment tumor samples, along with matched peripheral blood collected serially before and after atezolizumab treatment, underwent TCR sequencing. Durable clinical benefit was defined as a progression-free survival longer than 6 months, and TCR features were additionally tested against progression-free survival and overall survival. In the same patients, pretreatment tumors underwent whole exome sequencing and RNA sequencing in addition to TCR sequencing. Fewer than ten patients achieved durable clinical benefit and about 22 did not. Approximately 29 patients had pretreatment blood TCR-seq, some 25 had at least one posttreatment blood collection, and some 25 had tumor TCR-seq. General study outcomes and caveats: Patients with durable benefit showed greater expansion of tumor-associated TCR clones in peripheral blood 3 weeks after starting treatment (n of about 20, p = 0.022). Because of the small sample size (n ≈ 30) and the many exploratory analyses performed, the results are intended to be regarded as hypothesis-generating. A pretreatment peripheral blood TCR clonality below the median was linked to improved progression-free and overall survival.

Each PCR received spiked-in synthetic TCR analog templates so that absolute template abundance could be estimated from read counts. The immunoSEQ assay was used to amplify TCRbeta CDR3 regions from genomic DNA with bias-controlled V and J gene primers. Sequencing of rearranged TCRbeta segments was performed at approximately 20X coverage. As for the original processing: Clustering was used to correct sequencing errors, and CDR3s were annotated against IMGT so that V, D and J genes could be assigned. Downstream analyses used only productive TCRbeta rearrangements, leaving out any out-of-frame or stop-codon sequences. To compute clonality, Shannon entropy was normalized by the log of the number of unique productive sequences and then subtracted from one. Fisher's exact test with Benjamini-Hochberg correction, using a cutoff of adjusted p below 0.01, was how clones that differed between time points or between blood and tumor were identified. TCRdb took over this immuneACCESS table, retaining in-frame rearrangements with V and J assigned. Such tables are incomplete; in checked studies, under half of the missing clones stem from an unresolved V gene, and the remainder is unexplained. The V and J calls and the clone size are those of that table, but D and trimming were determined from the DNA. The sample yields roughly 55,000 clones; about 86% were counted once. 22% of the sample rests with the top ten.

The sample's time point, from its label and the paper: pretreatment peripheral blood. The cohort included 25 to 30 patients with locally advanced or metastatic urothelial carcinoma who were treated at Memorial Sloan Kettering on a trial protocol. Peripheral blood mononuclear cells were collected from each patient pretreatment and during treatment, giving between 1 and 8 total time points per patient. The Qiagen DNeasy Blood extraction kit was used to purify genomic DNA from total PBMCs and tumor samples. PBMCs were collected pretreatment and during treatment, and were isolated and stored as previously described. This clone showed up just once. Its antigen remains undetermined. No much larger clone exists at a distance of one base, and base qualities are not known. The sequencing here drew on PBMCs, taken around atezolizumab (anti-PD-L1) treatment. The sequence came from a man in his 60s with urothelial cancer.

The DNA sequence reads TGTGCCAGCAGTACCCTCGGACAGGGGGTAGAGCCCCAGCATTTT. This codes for CASSTLGQGVEPQHF. The rearranged chain carries TRBV28 and TRBJ1-5, and 10 junction bases match TRBD1. Trimming leaves V shorter by 5 bases and J shorter by 8 bases, with the junction holding 9 bases beyond the gene matches. Taken from the germline V gene, the CDR1 and CDR2 loops are MDHEN and SYDVKM. Its CDR3 holds 15 amino acids, cysteine through phenylalanine. Only CDR3 DNA is held: 45 bases, read in frame from base 1.